This T cell receptor beta chain came from a study of blood T cell repertoires in COVID-19. Overall study context: COVID-19 samples, acute and convalescent, were from the United States, Italy and Spain.

Measured with immunoSEQ multiplex PCR; TCRdb has only the in-frame clones, and not every one. Of a few hundred thousand clones listed, approximately 92% were seen once; the top ten hold approximately 2.5%. In Seattle, patients joined the study during active infection and were tracked longitudinally. Trimming removed 4 bases from V and 1 base from J; junction bases left unmatched: 6. The germline gives CDR1 MGHRA, CDR2 YSYEKL. The CDR3 loop spans 16 amino acids. The chain has TRBV4-1 and TRBJ2-7; 11 bases map to TRBD2. This receptor was identified in a person aged 18 to 35 with COVID-19, enrolled during active disease. Specimen: peripheral blood. Here the CDR3 DNA reads TGCGCCAGCAGCCTCCGACTAGCGGGGACTTCCTACGAGCAGTACTTC. This codes for CASSLRLAGTSYEQYF.